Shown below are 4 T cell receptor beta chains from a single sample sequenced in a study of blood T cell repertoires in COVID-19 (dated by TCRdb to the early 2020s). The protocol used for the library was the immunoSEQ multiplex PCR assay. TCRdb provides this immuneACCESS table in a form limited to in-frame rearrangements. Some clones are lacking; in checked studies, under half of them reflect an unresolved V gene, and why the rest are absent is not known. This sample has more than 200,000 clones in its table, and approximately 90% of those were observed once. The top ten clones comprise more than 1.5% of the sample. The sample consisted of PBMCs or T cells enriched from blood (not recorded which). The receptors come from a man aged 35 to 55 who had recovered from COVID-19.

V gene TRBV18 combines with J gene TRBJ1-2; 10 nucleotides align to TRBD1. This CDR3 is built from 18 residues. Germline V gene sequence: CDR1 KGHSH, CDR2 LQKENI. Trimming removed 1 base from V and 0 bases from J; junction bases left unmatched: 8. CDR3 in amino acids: CASSPLMTGTGANYGYTF. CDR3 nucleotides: TGTGCCAGCTCACCACTCATGACCGGGACAGGGGCTAACTATGGCTACACCTTC.

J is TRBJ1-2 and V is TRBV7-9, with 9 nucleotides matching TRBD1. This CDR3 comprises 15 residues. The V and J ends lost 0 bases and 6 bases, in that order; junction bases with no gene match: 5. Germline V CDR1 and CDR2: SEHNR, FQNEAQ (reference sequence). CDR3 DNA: TGTGCCAGCAGCTTAGCCGGGACAGGGAACGATGGCTACACCTTC. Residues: CASSLAGTGNDGYTF.

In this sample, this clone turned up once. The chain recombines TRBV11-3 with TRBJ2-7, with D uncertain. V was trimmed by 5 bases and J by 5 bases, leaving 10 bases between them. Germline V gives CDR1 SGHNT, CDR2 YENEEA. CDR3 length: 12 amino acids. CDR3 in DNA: TGTGCCAGCAGCCCCAGTGGAGACGAGCAGTACTTC. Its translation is CASSPSGDEQYF.

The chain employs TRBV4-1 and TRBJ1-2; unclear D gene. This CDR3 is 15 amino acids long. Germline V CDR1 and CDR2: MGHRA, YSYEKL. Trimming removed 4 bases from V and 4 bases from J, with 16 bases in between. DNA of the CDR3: TGCGCCAGCAGCCCGGAGGAGGGTAACCTCTATGGCTACACCTTC. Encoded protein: CASSPEEGNLYGYTF.